The clone carrying this T cell receptor (beta chain) was seen only once. The sample belongs to a study of blood T cell repertoires in COVID-19. On the study more broadly: Some COVID-19 samples were acute and others convalescent; all came from the United States, Italy and Spain. Sources were T cells, B-cell-depleted T cells, or PBMCs; the material itself was cDNA or gDNA.

Sequenced by immunoSEQ multiplex PCR; TCRdb stores in-frame clones only, minus some. The sample carries more than 150,000 clones, almost 80% recorded once. Donors of Cohort 3 who recovered were those that had two negative PCRs, clearance, or symptom resolution. Specimen: PBMCs or T cells enriched from blood (not recorded which). The receptor's source is a woman in her fifties or sixties who had recovered from COVID-19.

The CDR3 DNA reads as TGTGCCTGGAGTGCGGGAGCCTCAGGTACGCAGTATTTT. This codes for CAWSAGASGTQYF. The chain joins TRBV30 to TRBJ2-3; TRBD2 might be the D (6 bases). The V end lost 1 base, the J end lost 8 bases, and 13 bases lay between the germline ends. CDR1 and CDR2 from the germline V gene are GTSNPN and SVGIG (reference sequence). CDR3 size: 13 residues.